The rows below give T cell receptor beta chains drawn from one sample of a study of neurological immune-mediated disorders. One entry per CDR3 protein results from TCRdb running MiXCR on the 5' RACE reads. The top ten clones hold around 3.3% of a sample with about 59,000 distinct CDR3 sequences, around 3.6% of them seen once. Sequenced sample: PBMCs. The receptors come from a woman aged 25 to 45 with multiple sclerosis. Both conserved end residues are trimmed from each CDR3. The D gene is left open where the match is weak.

D: -; J: TRBJ2-4; length: 11; V: TRBV29-1; CDR3: SVVSVLANIQY
D: -; J: TRBJ2-5; length: 15; V: TRBV7-3; CDR3: ASSSNTPGSLLGTQY
D: -; J: TRBJ1-4; length: 12; V: TRBV4-1; CDR3: ASSQGDTNEKLF
D: -; J: TRBJ1-3; length: 14; V: TRBV5-5; CDR3: ASSLYRGGSGNTIY
D: -; J: TRBJ2-1; length: 13; V: TRBV12-3/TRBV12-4; CDR3: ASSLGAGLTNEQF
D: -; J: TRBJ2-5; length: 13; V: TRBV12-3/TRBV12-4; CDR3: ASSLARRGQETQY
D: TRBD2; J: TRBJ2-5; length: 14; V: TRBV7-9; CDR3: ASSPTRSGGKETQY
D: -; J: TRBJ2-3; length: 14; V: TRBV18; CDR3: ASSPATGLSTDTQY
D: -; J: TRBJ1-1; length: 10; V: TRBV20-1; CDR3: SARLTNTEAF
D: -; J: TRBJ1-5; length: 11; V: TRBV5-1; CDR3: ASSFTGNQPQN
D: -; J: TRBJ2-7; length: 11; V: TRBV7-2; CDR3: ASRASASYEQY
D: TRBD1; J: TRBJ1-2; length: 15; V: TRBV29-1; CDR3: SVEDSGTGGAIYGYT
D: -; J: TRBJ1-2; length: 12; V: TRBV20-1; CDR3: SARDPMGSYGYT
D: TRBD2; J: TRBJ2-7; length: 12; V: TRBV7-2; CDR3: ASSSGLARREQY
D: TRBD2; J: TRBJ2-7; length: 12; V: TRBV20-1; CDR3: SARGLAGSYEQY
D: TRBD1; J: TRBJ2-1; length: 13; V: TRBV5-1; CDR3: ASSQTGANYNEQF
D: TRBD2; J: TRBJ2-1; length: 12; V: TRBV5-1; CDR3: ASSFRGEDNEQF
D: TRBD1; J: TRBJ1-3; length: 14; V: TRBV10-3; CDR3: AISGELTGEGNTIY
D: -; J: TRBJ2-1; length: 13; V: TRBV3-1; CDR3: ASSQGLLGAREQF
D: -; J: TRBJ2-1; length: 12; V: TRBV27; CDR3: ASGGLSSYNEQF
D: -; J: TRBJ2-7; length: 10; V: TRBV5-1; CDR3: ASSGLPYEQY
D: -; J: TRBJ2-1; length: 10; V: TRBV5-1; CDR3: ASRDTSNEQF
D: TRBD1; J: TRBJ1-6; length: 13; V: TRBV6-5; CDR3: ASSRQGVLASPLN
D: -; J: TRBJ2-5; length: 11; V: TRBV2; CDR3: ASSDLLFETQY
D: -; J: TRBJ2-3; length: 13; V: TRBV20-1; CDR3: SARDWQISTDTQY
D: -; J: TRBJ2-3; length: 13; V: TRBV4-2; CDR3: ASSQEGEDTDTQY
D: -; J: TRBJ1-5; length: 12; V: TRBV27; CDR3: ASSSRQGNQPQH
D: -; J: TRBJ2-7; length: 12; V: TRBV5-1; CDR3: ASSLGQSLDEQY
D: -; J: TRBJ2-5; length: 14; V: TRBV4-1; CDR3: ASSQDQGIGKETQY
D: -; J: TRBJ1-2; length: 13; V: TRBV11-2; CDR3: ASSTWTAEADGYT
D: -; J: TRBJ1-5; length: 12; V: TRBV20-1; CDR3: SASWSVDNQPQH
D: -; J: TRBJ2-3; length: 13; V: TRBV7-2; CDR3: ASSFPSGSTDTQY
D: TRBD1; J: TRBJ1-2; length: 12; V: TRBV7-9; CDR3: ASSSQGGFAGYT
D: TRBD1; J: TRBJ2-1; length: 15; V: TRBV5-1; CDR3: ASSRLQGDPPYNEQF
D: -; J: TRBJ2-5; length: 11; V: TRBV20-1; CDR3: SARGVAQETQY
D: -; J: TRBJ1-2; length: 12; V: TRBV12-3/TRBV12-4; CDR3: ASSLSMGSYGYT
D: TRBD2; J: TRBJ2-4; length: 17; V: TRBV6-9; CDR3: ASSYVLAGGGGAKNIQY
D: -; J: TRBJ1-5; length: 11; V: TRBV7-9; CDR3: ASSLADKGPQN
D: -; J: TRBJ2-7; length: 14; V: TRBV28; CDR3: ASRSPRDGNSYEQY
D: TRBD2; J: TRBJ2-7; length: 13; V: TRBV7-8; CDR3: ASRSTSGSLYEQY
D: -; J: TRBJ1-1; length: 12; V: TRBV20-1; CDR3: SARGTSGDTEAF
D: -; J: TRBJ1-6; length: 12; V: TRBV12-3/TRBV12-4; CDR3: AGWAGVGNSPLN
D: TRBD1; J: TRBJ2-5; length: 12; V: TRBV5-1; CDR3: ASSPGGSEETQY
D: -; J: TRBJ2-7; length: 14; V: TRBV7-9; CDR3: ASSRNTGTSSYEQY
D: TRBD1; J: TRBJ2-6; length: 15; V: TRBV9; CDR3: ASSVRQGAGGANVLT
D: -; J: TRBJ1-5; length: 11; V: TRBV5-1; CDR3: ASSLGSGQPQH
D: TRBD2; J: TRBJ2-7; length: 12; V: TRBV4-3; CDR3: ASSQDMTSGSKY
D: TRBD2; J: TRBJ2-7; length: 14; V: TRBV20-1; CDR3: SAQNVQRGVSYEQY
D: -; J: TRBJ2-7; length: 11; V: TRBV7-9; CDR3: ASSSDSPYEQY
D: -; J: TRBJ2-1; length: 12; V: TRBV4-1; CDR3: ASSQNVAMNEQF
D: TRBD2; J: TRBJ2-3; length: 16; V: TRBV15; CDR3: ATSRDIARGGRSDTQY
D: -; J: TRBJ1-6; length: 12; V: TRBV20-1; CDR3: SARGGAGNSPLH
D: -; J: TRBJ1-2; length: 12; V: TRBV6-6; CDR3: ASSYRGADYGYT
D: -; J: TRBJ1-1; length: 10; V: TRBV20-1; CDR3: SARFPNTEAF
D: -; J: TRBJ2-7; length: 13; V: TRBV5-1; CDR3: ASSLKAGDTYEQY
D: TRBD1; J: TRBJ2-5; length: 13; V: TRBV12-3/TRBV12-4; CDR3: ASSLGQGTQETQY
D: TRBD1; J: TRBJ2-7; length: 14; V: TRBV20-1; CDR3: SASLRGQPFSYEQY
D: -; J: TRBJ1-2; length: 13; V: TRBV12-3/TRBV12-4; CDR3: ASSFQAGRGYGYT
D: TRBD1; J: TRBJ1-5; length: 13; V: TRBV20-1; CDR3: SAPSTGTYNQPQH
D: TRBD2; J: TRBJ2-1; length: 12; V: TRBV11-2; CDR3: ASSLMAGVDEQF